Detailed here is one TCR beta chain. Antigen unknown. The sample belongs to a study of cytotoxic CD8 clonotypes in ibrutinib-treated CLL. The sequencing depth, 1 in 200,000 to 1 in 1 million T cells, was the target. The protocol was immunoSEQ multiplex PCR, while the TCRdb copy is restricted to in-frame clones and leaves out a portion. The sample has roughly 180,000 clones, approximately 80% seen once. J gave up 2 bases and V 0 bases, and 9 bases lay outside the gene matches. This CDR3 contains 17 residues. Germline V gene sequence: CDR1 SGHTA, CDR2 FQGNSA. General study results and limits: Clonality increased with ibrutinib response but returned toward baseline at progression. Sustained-remission patients were sampled at different times than progressing patients were.

Sequencing was performed on PBMCs, taken after 24 months of ibrutinib treatment. The receptor's source is a human donor with chronic lymphocytic leukemia. The chain is built from TRBV7-2 and TRBJ2-7, with 8 nucleotides matching TRBD1. Written as DNA, the CDR3 is TGTGCCAGCAGCTTAGCGCGTAGGACAGGGAATCCCTACGAGCAGTACTTC. It codes for CASSLARRTGNPYEQYF.